The entry below describes one T cell receptor (beta chain). V was pared by 4 bases and J by 2 bases, with 4 bases of the junction left unmatched. The CDR3 extends over 15 amino acids. The V gene's germline CDR1 is SGHKS and CDR2 YYEKEE (reference sequence). The source of the sample is a study of cytomegalovirus exposure and HLA in healthy donors. Amplification used 60 Vbeta primers and 13 Jbeta primers. TCRdb's copy holds only in-frame clones and misses some; the assay was immunoSEQ multiplex PCR. The top ten hold approximately 5.1% of the sample, which has roughly 100,000 clones, 65% to 85% seen once.

Sequencing was performed on PBMCs. This receptor was obtained from a male donor in good health and CMV-seronegative. V gene TRBV5-5 combines with J gene TRBJ2-7; 12 positions agree with TRBD2. The CDR3 region is CASSGGLAGTYEQYF. In DNA, the CDR3 is TGTGCCAGCAGCGGCGGACTAGCGGGGACCTACGAGCAGTACTTC.